This TCR beta chain was observed in a study of CD8 T cells in Susac syndrome. Study-level information: Intravenous immunoglobulin alone or corticosteroids were being given to patients with Susac syndrome at blood draw, unless they were therapy-naive.

Peripheral blood CD8+ and CD4+ T cells were profiled by TCR beta sequencing. Recently defined diagnostic criteria for definite or probable disease were fulfilled by Susac syndrome patients. Reverse transcription of roughly 0.5 to 1 ug RNA was performed with random hexamers. TCR beta CDR3 was amplified by immunoSEQ multiplex PCR. This amplification extended across 54 Vbeta and 13 Jbeta segments. TCRdb recomputed calls from the immunoSEQ multiplex PCR reads with MiXCR, one row per CDR3 protein. Counted here are 170,000 or so distinct CDR3 sequences, about 94% occurring once; the ten biggest clones make up 0.099%. Germline CDR1 and CDR2: SGHTA and FQGNSA. V shed 3 bases and J shed 5 bases, with 8 bases lying between them. The CDR3 contains 13 residues.

The rearrangement joins TRBV7-2 to TRBJ1-5, with unresolved D. The receptor comes from a human donor with Susac syndrome. The source material was CD4+ T cells from PBMCs. The CDR3 nucleotides read TGTGCCAGCAGCTTCAGGAAAGATCAGCCCCAGCATTTT. This sequence encodes CASSFRKDQPQHF.